The 29 T cell receptor beta chains below all came from one sample that was sequenced in a study of T cells expressing NK-cell markers. With the 5' RACE reads reprocessed, TCRdb shows one record per CDR3 protein and no DNA. This table lists around 100,000 distinct CDR3 sequences. Sequenced sample: blood T cells: a sorted CD56 or NKG2C T cell subset, CD4+ or CD8+ T cells, or bulk PBMC T cells (not recorded which). The receptor source for this set is a woman aged 18-70 years in good health.

The chain carries TRBV5-6 and TRBJ2-1; lacking DNA, the TRBD2 call made by TCRdb goes unchecked. The CDR3 runs 16 residues. Germline CDR1 and CDR2: SGHDT and YYEEEE. CDR3 region: CASSGATGLGYNEQFF.

CDR3 sequence reads: CASSYSDTWEQFF. V gene TRBV6-2 or TRBV6-3 combines with J gene TRBJ2-1. Germline CDR1 and CDR2: MNHEY and SVGEGT. The CDR3 consists of 13 residues.

V gene TRBV4-2 combines with J gene TRBJ2-2. Germline V gene sequence: CDR1 LGHNA, CDR2 YNFKEQ. The CDR3 extends over 16 amino acids. This chain's CDR3 is CASSQEGHVNTGELFF.

The rearrangement links TRBV2 to TRBJ2-1; TCRdb proposes TRBD2, but this gene call is untestable without DNA. CDR1 and CDR2 (germline): SNHLY, FYNNEI. The CDR3 length is 16 residues. CDR3 in amino acids: CASSEAPGLVGNEQFF.

The rearrangement uses TRBV5-4 and TRBJ2-3; TCRdb outputs TRBD2, but without DNA this stays unchecked. There are 15 residues in the CDR3. Germline CDR1 SGHNT, CDR2 YYREEE (reference sequence). The CDR3 sequence is CASSLERGATDTQYF. Based on the CDR3 plus reference TRBV5-4 and TRBJ2-3, the full variable domain is ETGVTQSPTHLIKTRGQQVTLRCSSQSGHNTVSWYQQALGQGPQFIFQYYREEENGRGNFPPRFSGLQFPNYSSELNVNALELDDSALYLCASSLERGATDTQYFGPGTRLTVL.

The chain couples TRBV5-3 to TRBJ2-6; no DNA is available, so the TRBD2 call from TCRdb remains unchecked. TRBV5-3 is known as an ORF, though its function is uncertain. The CDR3 consists of 16 residues. CDR3 residues: CARSLGAASGANVLTF.

The chain combines TRBV4-1 with TRBJ2-7; TCRdb gives TRBD1 as the D gene, but with no DNA this cannot be confirmed. This CDR3 has 12 residues. CDR1 and CDR2 from the germline V gene are MGHRA and YSYEKL. The CDR3 sequence: CASSQDGREQYF.

This rearrangement joins TRBV10-3 to TRBJ2-5. The CDR3 contains 14 residues. The germline V gene encodes CDR1 ENHRY and CDR2 SYGVKD. CDR3: CAISGSGVLETQYF.

The CDR3 protein is CASSPSGGDSYGYTF. The chain links TRBV7-8 to TRBJ1-2. CDR1 and CDR2 (germline): SGHVS, FQNEAQ. The CDR3 runs 15 residues.

The chain links TRBV19 to TRBJ2-3; no DNA is available, so the TRBD2 call from TCRdb remains unchecked. The length of the CDR3 is 15 residues. Looked up from germline, CDR1 is LNHDA and CDR2 is SQIVND (reference sequence). CDR3 protein: CASSIGRDSTDTQYF.

The CDR3 loop is CASSWRDRFERNTIYF. This sequence joins TRBV5-1 and TRBJ1-3. Germline V lookup: CDR1 SGHRS, CDR2 YFSETQ. The CDR3 is 16 amino acids.

The V call is TRBV14, the J call TRBJ1-3. The CDR3 sequence is 17 residues long. Per the germline V gene, CDR1 is SGHDN and CDR2 is FVKESK. CDR3 amino acids: CASSQGPGGLSGNTIYF.

The chain carries TRBV7-9 and TRBJ1-1. The CDR3 runs to 13 residues. CDR1 and CDR2 (germline): SEHNR, FQNEAQ (reference sequence). CDR3 protein: CASSSSGNTEAFF.

The chain has TRBV27 and TRBJ1-4; as DNA is missing, the TRBD1 call by TCRdb cannot be tested. Germline values: CDR1 MNHEY, CDR2 SMNVEV (reference sequence). There are 14 residues in the CDR3. This CDR3 reads CASSFRGAYEKLFF. Full variable domain (outside the CDR3, taken from reference TRBV27 and TRBJ1-4): EAQVTQNPRYLITVTGKKLTVTCSQNMNHEYMSWYRQDPGLGLRQIYYSMNVEVTDKGDVPEGYKVSRKEKRNFPLILESPSPNQTSLYFCASSFRGAYEKLFFGSGTQLSVL.

The V and J genes are TRBV5-6 and TRBJ2-3. CDR3 length equals 14 residues. CDR1 and CDR2 (germline): SGHDT, YYEEEE. CDR3 region: CASSSGGTGDTQYF.

This chain connects TRBV20-1 to TRBJ1-5; the D gene TCRdb calls, TRBD1, cannot be checked with no DNA. Germline V gives CDR1 DFQATT, CDR2 SNEGSKA (reference sequence). The CDR3 runs to 12 residues. The CDR3 sequence is CSASQGNQPQHF.

The rearrangement uses TRBV29-1 and TRBJ2-1; TCRdb calls TRBD1, which cannot be checked without DNA. The CDR3 loop spans 14 amino acids. Germline CDR1 SQVTM, CDR2 ANQGSEA. This chain's CDR3 is CSAESGQWVNEQFF.

This rearrangement joins TRBV28 to TRBJ2-7; the TRBD1 assignment by TCRdb is unverifiable without DNA. The CDR3 loop spans 16 amino acids. Germline V lookup: CDR1 MDHEN, CDR2 SYDVKM. The CDR3 loop is CASSPYTGTVSYEQYF.

This chain connects TRBV6-2 or TRBV6-3 to TRBJ2-7; with no DNA, the TCRdb D assignment of TRBD1 cannot be verified. The CDR3 is made up of 16 amino acids. Germline V gives CDR1 MNHEY, CDR2 SVGEGT. CDR3 protein: CASSYAHPGTAYEQYF.

The rearrangement uses TRBV2 and TRBJ2-1; TCRdb proposes TRBD1, but this gene call is untestable without DNA. Germline CDR1 SNHLY, CDR2 FYNNEI. The CDR3 sequence is 13 residues long. The CDR3: CANDRGHGNEQFF.

This chain links TRBV28 with TRBJ2-3; without DNA, the TCRdb call of TRBD2 cannot be checked. CDR1 is MDHEN, CDR2 SYDVKM, per germline. The CDR3 is made up of 19 amino acids. CDR3 sequence: CASSLSSLAGLPSTDTQYF.

The V and J genes are TRBV4-1 and TRBJ2-3; TCRdb designates TRBD2, a call that cannot be tested without DNA. Germline V gives CDR1 MGHRA, CDR2 YSYEKL. CDR3 length: 17 residues. This CDR3 is CASSPGTSGGAGDTQYF.

The rearrangement uses TRBV7-9 and TRBJ2-1; TCRdb picks TRBD2, but there is no DNA to check that call. Germline lookup yields CDR1 SEHNR and CDR2 FQNEAQ (reference sequence). This CDR3 is built from 15 residues. The CDR3 reads CASSVWSGVGDEQFF.

V is TRBV4-3 and J is TRBJ2-5; the D call from TCRdb, TRBD2, cannot be confirmed without DNA. The length of the CDR3 is 17 residues. CDR1 is LGHNA, CDR2 YSLEER, per germline. The CDR3 sequence: CASSQLAGGIGKETQYF.

The chain employs TRBV27 and TRBJ2-3. The CDR3 has 13 amino acids. Germline V gene lookup returns CDR1 MNHEY and CDR2 SMNVEV (reference sequence). The chain's CDR3 is CASSLSVTDTQYF.

The rearrangement uses TRBV7-2 and TRBJ2-5. The CDR3 is made up of 13 amino acids. Germline values: CDR1 SGHTA, CDR2 FQGNSA. CDR3 sequence: CASSDHYQETQYF.

CDR3: CASSVVPSYGYTF. The V gene is TRBV9, the J gene TRBJ1-2. This CDR3 is built from 13 residues. Germline V gives CDR1 SGDLS, CDR2 YYNGEE.

This chain links TRBV5-1 with TRBJ2-2; lacking DNA, the TRBD2 call made by TCRdb goes unchecked. Looked up from germline, CDR1 is SGHRS and CDR2 is YFSETQ. The CDR3 covers 16 residues. The CDR3 sequence: CASSLDRGGNTGELFF.

The chain joins TRBV7-9 to TRBJ1-4; TCRdb returns TRBD1, unconfirmable since there is no DNA. Germline values: CDR1 SEHNR, CDR2 FQNEAQ (reference sequence). The CDR3 contains 15 residues. This CDR3 reads CASSLPGQANEKLFF. The variable domain in full, with the rest retrieved from reference TRBV7-9 and TRBJ1-4, is DTGVSQNPRHKITKRGQNVTFRCDPISEHNRLYWYRQTLGQGPEFLTYFQNEAQLEKSRLLSDRFSAERPKGSFSTLEIQRTEQGDSAMYLCASSLPGQANEKLFFGSGTQLSVL.